The 20 T cell receptor beta chains below were found in one sample sequenced in a study of shared clonotypes between healthy human individuals. Assay: immunoSEQ multiplex PCR; the TCRdb copy retains only in-frame clones and omits some. Among some 2.3 million clones, 80% to 95% were seen once, and the ten largest hold roughly 0.36%. The sequenced sample was naive CD4+ T cells from PBMCs. Subset reported: CD45RA+ positively selected. The receptors come from a man between 18 and 29 years old in good health. Some clones in this sample may be carry-over from other donors' samples.

The chain is built from TRBV7-2 and TRBJ2-2; D may correspond to TRBD1 or TRBD2 (6 bases each). The length of the CDR3 is 14 residues. Trimming took off 4 bases at V and 6 bases at J, with 12 bases between the two ends. Germline CDR1 SGHTA, CDR2 FQGNSA. CDR3 protein: CASSSNGGAGELFF. In DNA form, the CDR3 reads TGTGCCAGCAGCTCAAACGGGGGCGCCGGGGAGCTGTTTTTT.

The chain links TRBV19 to TRBJ2-3; 11 positions agree with TRBD2. The germline CDR1 and CDR2 sequences are LNHDA and SQIVND (reference sequence). The CDR3 consists of 18 residues. The V segment lost 5 bases and the J segment 0 bases; nucleotides outside the gene matches: 10. In DNA form, the CDR3 reads TGTGCCAGTAGTTTGGGACTAGCGGCTAGGACTAGCACAGATACGCAGTATTTT. This gives the protein CASSLGLAARTSTDTQYF.

The V and J genes are TRBV6-5 and TRBJ1-4, with unresolved D. The V gene's germline CDR1 is MNHEY and CDR2 SVGAGI. The V end was cut by 0 bases, the J end by 8 bases, with 16 bases between. The CDR3 is made up of 16 amino acids. CDR3 protein: CASSYSAGLEYEKLFF. CDR3 DNA sequence: TGTGCCAGCAGTTACTCCGCAGGCCTAGAGTACGAAAAACTGTTTTTT.

This clone appeared a single time. The chain is built from TRBV10-3 and TRBJ2-3; 13 bases line up with TRBD2. V was clipped by 5 bases and J by 3 bases; unmatched bases: 5. CDR3 length: 16 residues. The germline gives CDR1 ENHRY, CDR2 SYGVKD. The CDR3 spells CAISRTSGSGTDTQYF. The CDR3, as DNA: TGTGCCATCAGTCGGACTAGCGGGAGCGGGACAGATACGCAGTATTTT.

The chain combines TRBV13 with TRBJ1-2; TRBD1 might be the D (5 bases). Germline V gene sequence: CDR1 PRHDT, CDR2 FYEKMQ (reference sequence). This CDR3 has 15 residues. The ends were cut back, 0 bases at V and 8 bases at J, with 16 bases in the middle. CDR3 DNA sequence: TGTGCCAGCAGCTTAGGGGTTCTGGGGACTGGGGGCTACACCTTC. This encodes CASSLGVLGTGGYTF.

The V and J genes are TRBV28 and TRBJ1-2; tentatively, D is TRBD1 (5 bases). Trimming shortened V by 6 bases and J by 3 bases, and 17 bases separated the two germline ends. Looked up from germline, CDR1 is MDHEN and CDR2 is SYDVKM. The CDR3 contains 15 residues. The CDR3 region is CASRATGTVYYGYTF. CDR3 coding DNA: TGTGCCAGCAGAGCCACCGGGACGGTCTACTATGGCTACACCTTC.

This clone was recorded once. The rearrangement links TRBV29-1 to TRBJ2-7, with a tentative D call TRBD2 (6 bases). Trimming removed 5 bases at V and 5 bases at J, with 16 bases between. Germline V gene data show CDR1 as SQVTM and CDR2 as ANQGSEA. The CDR3 contains 13 residues. The CDR3 nucleotides are TGCAGCGTTAAAACGGGGGTAGTCGACGAGCAGTACTTC. Translating gives CSVKTGVVDEQYF.

J is TRBJ2-7 and V is TRBV28; possibly TRBD1 or TRBD2 for D (6 bases each). Germline loops: CDR1 MDHEN, CDR2 SYDVKM. V was clipped by 6 bases and J by 3 bases, with 15 bases between them. The CDR3 sequence is 14 residues long. The CDR3 protein is CASSRRTAGYEQYF. The CDR3 nucleotides are TGTGCCAGCAGCCGGCGGACAGCGGGCTACGAGCAGTACTTC.

The chain combines TRBV5-1 with TRBJ1-6; no clear D gene. The CDR3 sequence is 15 residues long. The germline V and J ends were trimmed by 4 bases and 9 bases, with 17 bases remaining between them. Germline CDR1 is SGHRS and CDR2 is YFSETQ. DNA of the CDR3: TGCGCCAGCAGCCTCAATGTAGGGCCGGGTTCACCCCTCCACTTT. Amino acid sequence: CASSLNVGPGSPLHF.

The rearrangement joins TRBV27 to TRBJ1-2; 8 bases match TRBD1. Germline V gives CDR1 MNHEY, CDR2 SMNVEV (reference sequence). Unmatched junction bases numbered 4, after V lost 4 bases and J lost 6 bases. There are 13 residues in the CDR3. The CDR3 bases are TGTGCCAGCAGTTACAGGGGGAACGATGGCTACACCTTC. This translates into CASSYRGNDGYTF.

This clone was counted a single time. V and J are TRBV11-3 and TRBJ2-1; 7 bases are a match to TRBD2. This CDR3 has 18 residues. Per the germline V gene, CDR1 is SGHNT and CDR2 is YENEEA. After removal of 0 bases from V and 2 bases from J, the junction contained 10 bases not matched to a gene. CDR3 in amino acids: CASSLDGTGGYPYNEQFF. Written as DNA, the CDR3 is TGTGCCAGCAGCTTAGATGGGACGGGAGGATACCCCTACAATGAGCAGTTCTTC. The full variable domain, with the rest looked up from reference TRBV11-3 and TRBJ2-1, is EAGVVQSPRYKIIEKKQPVAFWCNPISGHNTLYWYLQNLGQGPELLIRYENEEAVDDSQLPKDRFSAERLKGVDSTLKIQPAELGDSAVYLCASSLDGTGGYPYNEQFFGPGTRLTVL.

This sequence joins TRBV5-1 and TRBJ1-6; a weak D match, TRBD1 (5 bases). Trimming removed 3 bases at V and 5 bases at J, with 9 bases between. CDR1 is SGHRS and CDR2 is YFSETQ in the germline V gene. This CDR3 is 14 amino acids long. The CDR3 region is CASSSDSNNSPLHF. The CDR3 bases are TGCGCCAGCAGCTCCGACAGTAATAATTCACCCCTCCACTTT.

This chain joins TRBV7-3 and TRBJ2-5; D unclear. Trimming took off 2 bases at V and 2 bases at J, with 15 bases between the two ends. CDR3 size: 16 residues. Germline loops: CDR1 SGHTA, CDR2 FQGTGA. This chain's CDR3 is CASSLGWGRVQETQYF. As DNA, the CDR3 is TGTGCCAGCAGCTTAGGGTGGGGAAGGGTACAAGAGACCCAGTACTTC.

This rearrangement joins TRBV13 to TRBJ2-7; the D gene is possibly TRBD1 (6 bases). The CDR3 is 14 residues long. CDR1 is PRHDT and CDR2 is FYEKMQ in the germline V gene (reference sequence). The V and J ends lost 3 bases and 3 bases respectively, with 12 bases between them. CDR3 sequence: CASSFWQGNYEQYF. As DNA, the CDR3 is TGTGCCAGCAGCTTCTGGCAGGGGAACTACGAGCAGTACTTC.

J is TRBJ1-3 and V is TRBV15; 7 positions match TRBD1. The V gene end was trimmed by 2 bases and the J gene end by 6 bases; junction bases not matched to a gene: 16. The CDR3 runs 18 residues. CDR1 LNHNV and CDR2 YYDKDF come from the germline V gene (reference sequence). The CDR3 is CATSRNIDVTGAANTIYF. CDR3 coding DNA: TGTGCCACCAGCAGAAATATAGATGTTACAGGGGCGGCAAACACCATATATTTT. Together with reference TRBV15 and TRBJ1-3, the CDR3 gives the full variable domain: DAMVIQNPRYQVTQFGKPVTLSCSQTLNHNVMYWYQQKSSQAPKLLFHYYDKDFNNEADTPDNFQSRRPNTSFCFLDIRSPGLGDTAMYLCATSRNIDVTGAANTIYFGEGSWLTVV.

This sequence joins TRBV29-1 and TRBJ2-3, with D tentatively TRBD2 (5 bases). Trimming shortened V by 7 bases and J by 0 bases, and 11 bases separated the two germline ends. Germline assignment: CDR1 SQVTM and CDR2 ANQGSEA. The CDR3 runs to 13 residues. CDR3 nucleotide sequence: TGCAGCGCGCGACGGGGAAGCACAGATACGCAGTATTTT. Protein sequence: CSARRGSTDTQYF.

This rearrangement joins TRBV5-6 to TRBJ2-1; possible D gene TRBD1, 5 bases. The CDR3 consists of 15 residues. The V and J ends lost 2 bases and 10 bases respectively, with 19 bases between them. Germline V gene lookup returns CDR1 SGHDT and CDR2 YYEEEE. The CDR3 spells CASSLAGIAYREQFF. In nucleotides, the CDR3 is TGTGCCAGCAGCTTAGCAGGGATCGCCTATCGCGAGCAGTTCTTC. Full variable domain (remainder filled in from reference TRBV5-6 and TRBJ2-1): DAGVTQSPTHLIKTRGQQVTLRCSPKSGHDTVSWYQQALGQGPQFIFQYYEEEERQRGNFPDRFSGHQFPNYSSELNVNALLLGDSALYLCASSLAGIAYREQFFGPGTRLTVL.

This chain uses TRBV15 with TRBJ1-2; the D is unclear. The CDR3 totals 13 residues. CDR1 is LNHNV and CDR2 is YYDKDF in the germline V gene (reference sequence). V was clipped by 0 bases and J by 8 bases, with 10 bases between them. The CDR3 sequence: CATSRDLEGGYTF. CDR3 DNA: TGTGCCACCAGCAGAGATCTTGAGGGCGGCTACACCTTC.

The V and J genes are TRBV7-2 and TRBJ1-5, with a tentative D call TRBD1 (5 bases). The CDR3 is made up of 13 amino acids. The germline gives CDR1 SGHTA, CDR2 FQGNSA. Between the trimmed V and J ends, which lost 2 bases and 9 bases, there was a span of 11 bases. The CDR3: CASSLNGGLPQHF. CDR3 DNA: TGTGCCAGCAGCTTAAACGGGGGATTGCCCCAGCATTTT.

This clone appeared once. The chain carries TRBV5-1 and TRBJ1-2, with 8 bases aligning to TRBD1. The CDR3 contains 15 residues. Germline values: CDR1 SGHRS, CDR2 YFSETQ. V lost 2 bases to trimming and J lost 3 bases; unmatched junction nucleotides: 6. CDR3 loop: CASSLQSGGDYGYTF. The CDR3 DNA reads TGCGCCAGCAGCTTACAGTCAGGGGGCGACTATGGCTACACCTTC.